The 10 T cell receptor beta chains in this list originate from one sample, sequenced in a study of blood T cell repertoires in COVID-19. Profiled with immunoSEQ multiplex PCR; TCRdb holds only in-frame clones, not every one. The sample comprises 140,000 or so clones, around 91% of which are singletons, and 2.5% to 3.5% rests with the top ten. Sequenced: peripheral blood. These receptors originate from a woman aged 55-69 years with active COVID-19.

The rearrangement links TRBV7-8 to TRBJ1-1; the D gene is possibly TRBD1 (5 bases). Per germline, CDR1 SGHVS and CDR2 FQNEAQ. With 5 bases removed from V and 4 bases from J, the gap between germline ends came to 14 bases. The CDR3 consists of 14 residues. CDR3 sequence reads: CASSLGQTVTEAFF. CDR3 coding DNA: TGTGCCAGCAGCCTCGGACAAACCGTCACTGAAGCTTTCTTT.

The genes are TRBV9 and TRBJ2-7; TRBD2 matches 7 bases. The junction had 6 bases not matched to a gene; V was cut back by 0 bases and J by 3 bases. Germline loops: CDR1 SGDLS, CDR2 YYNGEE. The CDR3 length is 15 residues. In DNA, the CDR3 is TGTGCCAGCAGCGTAGATGGGACTAATCTCTACGAGCAGTACTTC. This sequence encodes CASSVDGTNLYEQYF.

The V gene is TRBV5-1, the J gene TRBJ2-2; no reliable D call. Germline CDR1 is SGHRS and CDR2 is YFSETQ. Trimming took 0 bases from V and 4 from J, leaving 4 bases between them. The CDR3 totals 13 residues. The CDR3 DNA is TGCGCCAGCAGCTTGGGCGGCACCGGGGAGCTGTTTTTT. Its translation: CASSLGGTGELFF.

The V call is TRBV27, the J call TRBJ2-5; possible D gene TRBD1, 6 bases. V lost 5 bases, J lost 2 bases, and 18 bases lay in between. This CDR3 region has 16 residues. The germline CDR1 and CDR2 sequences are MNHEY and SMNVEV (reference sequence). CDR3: CASSSLTGHRQETQYF. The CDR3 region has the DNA TGTGCCAGCAGTAGCCTTACGGGACATCGACAAGAGACCCAGTACTTC.

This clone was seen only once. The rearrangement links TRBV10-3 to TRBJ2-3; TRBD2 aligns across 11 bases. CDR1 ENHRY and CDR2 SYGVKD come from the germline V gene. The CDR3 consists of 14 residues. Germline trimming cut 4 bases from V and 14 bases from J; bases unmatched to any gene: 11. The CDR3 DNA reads TGTGCCATCAGTGTACTAGCGGGGGCTCGGGGGCGGTATTTT. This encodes CAISVLAGARGRYF.

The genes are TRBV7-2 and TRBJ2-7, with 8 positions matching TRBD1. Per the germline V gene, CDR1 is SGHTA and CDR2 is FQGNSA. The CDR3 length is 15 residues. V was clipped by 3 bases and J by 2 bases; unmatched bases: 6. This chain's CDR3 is CASSLWTGSTYEQYF. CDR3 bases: TGTGCCAGCAGCTTGTGGACAGGGTCTACCTACGAGCAGTACTTC.

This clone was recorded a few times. Here the CDR3 reads CASSLTREGGEQYF. CDR3 sequence (DNA): TGTGCCAGCAGCTTAACGCGGGAGGGAGGAGAGCAGTACTTC. The rearrangement uses TRBV7-9 and TRBJ2-7; 9 bases match TRBD2. Germline CDR1 is SEHNR and CDR2 is FQNEAQ (reference sequence). J gave up 7 bases and V 2 bases, and 6 bases lay outside the gene matches. CDR3 length: 14 amino acids.

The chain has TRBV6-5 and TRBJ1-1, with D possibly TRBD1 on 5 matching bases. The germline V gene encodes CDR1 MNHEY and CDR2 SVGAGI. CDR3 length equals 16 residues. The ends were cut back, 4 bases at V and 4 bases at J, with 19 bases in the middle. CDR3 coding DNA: TGTGCCAGCAGTTCACGGTGGGCGGGGGGGAGCACTGAAGCTTTCTTT. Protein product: CASSSRWAGGSTEAFF.

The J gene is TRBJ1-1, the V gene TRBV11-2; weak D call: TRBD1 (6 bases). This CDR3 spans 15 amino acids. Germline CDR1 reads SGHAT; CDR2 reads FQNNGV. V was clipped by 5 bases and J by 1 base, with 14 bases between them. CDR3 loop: CASSPQGRRNTEAFF. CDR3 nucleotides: TGTGCCAGCAGCCCACAGGGAAGGAGGAACACTGAAGCTTTCTTT.

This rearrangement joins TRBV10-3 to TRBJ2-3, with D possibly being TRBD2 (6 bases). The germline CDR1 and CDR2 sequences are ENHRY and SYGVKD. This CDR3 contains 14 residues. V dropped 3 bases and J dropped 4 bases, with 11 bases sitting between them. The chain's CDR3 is CAISEREYADTQYF. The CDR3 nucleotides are TGTGCCATCAGTGAACGGGAGTACGCAGATACGCAGTATTTT.